What follows describes a single T cell receptor (beta chain). Per the original methods: For nucleated cells, counts were estimated from reference gene primer amplification. Libraries were prepared by immunoSEQ multiplex PCR; TCRdb keeps only in-frame clonotypes and omits some of them. That table furnishes V, J and clone size, whereas the DNA furnished D and trimming. The sample yields 200,000 to 250,000 clones, about 83% seen once. The data stem from a study of blood T cell repertoires in COVID-19. Study overall: Some COVID-19 samples were acute and others convalescent; all came from the United States, Italy and Spain. T cells, B-cell-depleted T cells, or PBMCs supplied cDNA or gDNA.

The CDR3 is made up of 15 amino acids. V trimming: 6 bases; J trimming: 10 bases; junction bases outside the gene matches: 11. Germline CDR1 and CDR2: MNHEY and SVGEGT. Sequencing was performed on peripheral blood. The source is a man aged 55 to 69 who had recovered from COVID-19. The chain combines TRBV6-2 or TRBV6-3 with TRBJ2-1; 11 nucleotides agree with TRBD2. This CDR3 reads CASRPSGGTGGEQFF. The CDR3 region has the DNA TGTGCCAGCAGGCCTAGCGGGGGGACAGGTGGAGAGCAGTTCTTC.